Below, 28 T cell receptor beta chains from the same sample are listed, as sequenced in a study of cytomegalovirus exposure and HLA in healthy donors. The PCR was carried out with 60 Vbeta primers and 13 Jbeta primers. The table came from immunoSEQ multiplex PCR; TCRdb's copy has only in-frame clones and leaves some out. The data contain 170,000 or so clones, about 80% of them seen just once; the ten biggest clones take up 2% to 2.5%. Source material: PBMCs. These receptor sequences come from a man aged 55 to 70 in good health and CMV-seronegative.

The chain couples TRBV9 to TRBJ2-3; 8 bases are shared with TRBD1. Germline V gives CDR1 SGDLS, CDR2 YYNGEE. The junction had 13 bases not matched to a gene; V was cut back by 0 bases and J by 4 bases. The CDR3 consists of 18 residues. The CDR3 nucleotides are TGTGCCAGCAGCGTAGGGAGTCGGTCAGGGGGCTACGCAGATACGCAGTATTTT. This encodes CASSVGSRSGGYADTQYF. The variable domain in full, with the rest retrieved from reference TRBV9 and TRBJ2-3, is DSGVTQTPKHLITATGQRVTLRCSPRSGDLSVYWYQQSLDQGLQFLIQYYNGEERAKGNILERFSAQQFPDLHSELNLSSLELGDSALYFCASSVGSRSGGYADTQYFGPGTRLTVL.

J is TRBJ2-7 and V is TRBV6-5; 8 bases align to TRBD2. Germline loops: CDR1 MNHEY, CDR2 SVGAGI. V shed 8 bases, J shed 2 bases, and the junction held 8 bases outside the gene matches. The CDR3 is made up of 14 amino acids. CDR3 in DNA: TGTGCCAGCCGGGGGGGCGGGGGTACCTACGAGCAGTACTTC. Protein sequence: CASRGGGGTYEQYF.

The rearrangement links TRBV5-4 to TRBJ2-5; weak D call: TRBD2 (6 bases). In germline, CDR1 is SGHNT, CDR2 YYREEE (reference sequence). The CDR3 extends over 13 amino acids. Trimming stripped 6 bases from V and 5 bases from J, with 14 bases between. DNA of the CDR3: TGTGCCAGCACCCCGGCCGCGGGGGAGACCCAGTACTTC. This encodes CASTPAAGETQYF. The full variable domain, completed using reference TRBV5-4 and TRBJ2-5, is ETGVTQSPTHLIKTRGQQVTLRCSSQSGHNTVSWYQQALGQGPQFIFQYYREEENGRGNFPPRFSGLQFPNYSSELNVNALELDDSALYLCASTPAAGETQYFGPGTRLLVL.

The V and J genes are TRBV11-2 and TRBJ1-2; 7 bases are shared with TRBD1. Trimming took 3 bases from V and 0 from J; bases not matched to a gene: 4. CDR3 size: 15 residues. Germline assignment: CDR1 SGHAT and CDR2 FQNNGV. The CDR3 here is CASSFSGGANYGYTF. Here the CDR3 DNA reads TGTGCCAGCAGCTTCTCAGGGGGAGCTAACTATGGCTACACCTTC.

The sample holds one count of this clone. The rearrangement joins TRBV5-6 to TRBJ2-3; weak D call: TRBD2 (6 bases). In germline, CDR1 is SGHDT, CDR2 YYEEEE. The CDR3 runs to 15 residues. V lost 0 bases and J lost 1, with 9 bases in between. CDR3 loop: CASSLESSGTDTQYF. CDR3 bases: TGTGCCAGCAGCTTGGAGTCTAGCGGCACAGATACGCAGTATTTT.

V gene TRBV2 combines with J gene TRBJ2-7, with D perhaps TRBD2 (5 bases). Trimming stripped 1 base from V and 2 bases from J, with 15 bases between. This CDR3 region has 16 residues. Germline V CDR1 and CDR2: SNHLY, FYNNEI. The CDR3 DNA reads as TGTGCCAGCAGTGAAGAGGTAACATTCGGGACCTACGAGCAGTACTTC. Amino acid sequence: CASSEEVTFGTYEQYF.

A note on this clone: The junction departs from germline at one end; a sequencing error may be responsible. The V gene is TRBV6-1, the J gene TRBJ1-5, with 11 nucleotides matching TRBD1. This CDR3 spans 15 amino acids. Germline V CDR1 and CDR2: MNHNS, SASEGT. CDR3 nucleotide sequence: TGTGCCAGCAGAGGACAGGGGGCTTCGAGGCAGCCCCAGAATTTT. This codes for CASRGQGASRQPQNF.

This clone was detected a few times. V and J are TRBV18 and TRBJ2-6; 7 nucleotides line up with TRBD1. The CDR3 sequence is 16 residues long. Germline V gives CDR1 KGHSH, CDR2 LQKENI. V was clipped by 6 bases and J by 3 bases; unmatched bases: 8. The CDR3 loop reads CASSPTGRRGANVLTF. The CDR3 nucleotides read TGTGCCAGCTCCCCGACAGGGCGTCGTGGGGCCAACGTCCTGACTTTC.

This chain joins TRBV28 and TRBJ2-1; 9 nucleotides agree with TRBD1. Trimming removed 6 bases from V and 3 bases from J; junction bases left unmatched: 6. The CDR3 length is 15 residues. Germline CDR1 MDHEN, CDR2 SYDVKM. CDR3 DNA: TGTGCCAGCAGCCGACAGGGGGTTAGCTACAATGAGCAGTTCTTC. This codes for CASSRQGVSYNEQFF. Full variable domain (outside the CDR3, taken from reference TRBV28 and TRBJ2-1): DVKVTQSSRYLVKRTGEKVFLECVQDMDHENMFWYRQDPGLGLRLIYFSYDVKMKEKGDIPEGYSVSREKKERFSLILESASTNQTSMYLCASSRQGVSYNEQFFGPGTRLTVL.

This clone was seen a single time. The chain has TRBV19 and TRBJ2-7, with 8 bases fitting TRBD1. The CDR3 contains 14 residues. The junction had 5 bases not matched to a gene; V was cut back by 4 bases and J by 3 bases. Germline V gene sequence: CDR1 LNHDA, CDR2 SQIVND (reference sequence). CDR3 protein: CASSTGQGGYEQYF. The CDR3 nucleotides read TGTGCCAGTAGTACCGGACAGGGAGGCTACGAGCAGTACTTC. Full variable domain (remainder filled in from reference TRBV19 and TRBJ2-7): DGGITQSPKYLFRKEGQNVTLSCEQNLNHDAMYWYRQDPGQGLRLIYYSQIVNDFQKGDIAEGYSVSREKKESFPLTVTSAQKNPTAFYLCASSTGQGGYEQYFGPGTRLTVT.

The chain is built from TRBV11-3 and TRBJ2-7; weak D call: TRBD1 (5 bases). Trimming took 4 bases from V and 7 from J, leaving 26 bases between them. The germline CDR1 and CDR2 sequences are SGHNT and YENEEA. CDR3 length: 17 amino acids. Here the CDR3 DNA reads TGTGCCAGCAGCTACGAAGGGGCCCCGAGGTTCGATTGGGAGCAGTACTTC. The encoded protein is CASSYEGAPRFDWEQYF. The whole variable domain, filled in from reference TRBV11-3 and TRBJ2-7, reads EAGVVQSPRYKIIEKKQPVAFWCNPISGHNTLYWYLQNLGQGPELLIRYENEEAVDDSQLPKDRFSAERLKGVDSTLKIQPAELGDSAVYLCASSYEGAPRFDWEQYFGPGTRLTVT.

This sequence joins TRBV5-6 and TRBJ2-3; 9 bases match TRBD1. CDR3 length: 16 amino acids. Trimming cost V 4 bases and J 3 bases; bases outside gene matches: 9. Germline loops: CDR1 SGHDT, CDR2 YYEEEE. This CDR3 is CASSGTGTGITDTQYF. The DNA for the CDR3 is TGTGCCAGCAGCGGTACCGGGACAGGGATTACAGATACGCAGTATTTT.

Only a few counts were recorded for this clone. This chain uses TRBV5-1 with TRBJ2-1; D ambiguous. Trimming took 0 bases from V and 2 from J, leaving 6 bases between them. Germline V gene sequence: CDR1 SGHRS, CDR2 YFSETQ. The CDR3 contains 14 residues. CDR3 in amino acids: CASSLGQTYNEQFF. Here the CDR3 DNA reads TGCGCCAGCAGCTTGGGACAAACCTACAATGAGCAGTTCTTC.

V and J are TRBV9 and TRBJ2-2; D gene unclear. Germline V gene sequence: CDR1 SGDLS, CDR2 YYNGEE. The CDR3 sequence is 14 residues long. The ends were cut back, 0 bases at V and 4 bases at J, with 7 bases in the middle. The CDR3 spells CASSVATSTGELFF. The CDR3 DNA is TGTGCCAGCAGCGTAGCGACTTCCACCGGGGAGCTGTTTTTT.

This rearrangement joins TRBV2 to TRBJ2-3; 11 bases line up with TRBD2. CDR3 size: 17 residues. CDR1 is SNHLY, CDR2 FYNNEI, per germline. V gave up 2 bases and J gave up 0 bases; unmatched junction bases: 4. CDR3 sequence reads: CASSELRLAGSTDTQYF. In DNA form, the CDR3 reads TGTGCCAGCAGTGAATTGCGACTAGCGGGAAGCACAGATACGCAGTATTTT.

With regard to this clone: At one end the junction does not follow the germline gene, possibly because of a read error. The chain carries TRBV6-5 and TRBJ1-2, with D unresolved. Germline CDR1 and CDR2: MNHEY and SVGAGI. The CDR3 runs 14 residues. DNA for the CDR3: TGTGCCACCAGCCCGACTCTCGGGGTCCATGGCTACCCCTTC. It translates to CATSPTLGVHGYPF.

The chain links TRBV5-1 to TRBJ2-3; D is possibly TRBD2 (5 bases). Germline CDR1 and CDR2: SGHRS and YFSETQ. Trimming removed 0 bases at V and 0 bases at J, with 8 bases between. The CDR3 is made up of 15 amino acids. The CDR3 coding sequence is TGCGCCAGCAGCTTGGGAGCGGTTAGCACAGATACGCAGTATTTT. Its translation: CASSLGAVSTDTQYF.

The chain carries TRBV6-5 and TRBJ2-7; 7 bases map to TRBD1. Germline V lookup: CDR1 MNHEY, CDR2 SVGAGI. J lost 3 bases, V lost 2 bases, and 7 bases had no gene match. The CDR3 length is 15 residues. As DNA, the CDR3 is TGTGCCAGCAGTTACGACAGGGAGAACGTCTACGAGCAGTACTTC. Its protein product is CASSYDRENVYEQYF.

This clone has more than one count but fewer than ten. The chain uses TRBV7-9 and TRBJ2-1; 12 bases map to TRBD2. Germline V gives CDR1 SEHNR, CDR2 FQNEAQ (reference sequence). The CDR3 sequence is 19 residues long. V shed 3 bases, J shed 6 bases, and the junction held 15 bases outside the gene matches. CDR3: CASSFPVRETSGSPNEQFF. In DNA, the CDR3 is TGTGCCAGCAGCTTTCCCGTTAGGGAGACTAGCGGGAGCCCCAATGAGCAGTTCTTC.

To note about this clone: One junction end does not reproduce the germline sequence, and a read error may be involved. The genes are TRBV5-1 and TRBJ1-3, with 7 bases identical to TRBD1. The CDR3 is 14 residues long. Germline lookup yields CDR1 SGHRS and CDR2 YFSETQ. The chain's CDR3 is CASSFDRAANAIYF. CDR3 nucleotide sequence: TGCGCCAGCAGCTTTGACAGGGCAGCAAACGCCATATATTTT. Full variable domain (remainder filled in from reference TRBV5-1 and TRBJ1-3): KAGVTQTPRYLIKTRGQQVTLSCSPISGHRSVSWYQQTPGQGLQFLFEYFSETQRNKGNFPGRFSGRQFSNSRSEMNVSTLELGDSALYLCASSFDRAANAIYFGEGSWLTVV.

The rearrangement links TRBV25-1 to TRBJ2-1; 7 positions match TRBD2. V lost 6 bases and J lost 9; bases outside the gene matches: 8. The CDR3 consists of 13 residues. Germline assignment: CDR1 MGHDK and CDR2 SYGVNS. CDR3 bases: TGTGCCAGCAGGGCGGGAGCACTTTCTGAGCAGTTCTTC. Its protein product is CASRAGALSEQFF.

This clone has just one count. The V and J genes are TRBV2 and TRBJ2-2; TRBD2 aligns across 8 bases. V dropped 7 bases and J dropped 4; count of bases not matched to a gene: 8. Per germline, CDR1 SNHLY and CDR2 FYNNEI. CDR3 length: 15 residues. The CDR3: CASTGAGEFTGELFF. The CDR3, as DNA: TGTGCCAGCACCGGAGCGGGAGAGTTCACCGGGGAGCTGTTTTTT.

The chain has TRBV6-5 and TRBJ1-6; 9 bases match TRBD1. The germline CDR1 and CDR2 sequences are MNHEY and SVGAGI. The CDR3 has 14 residues. The junction had 2 bases not matched to a gene; V was cut back by 4 bases and J by 7 bases. The CDR3 is CASSLQGANSPLHF. CDR3 bases: TGTGCCAGCAGTTTACAGGGGGCGAATTCACCCCTCCACTTT.

For the CDR3, the DNA is TGTGCCAGTAGTAGCCGACAAGTAAATGGCTACACCTTC. This sequence encodes CASSSRQVNGYTF. The chain is built from TRBV19 and TRBJ1-2; no clear D. Germline loops: CDR1 LNHDA, CDR2 SQIVND (reference sequence). V was trimmed by 4 bases and J by 6 bases, leaving 12 bases between them. This CDR3 has 13 residues. The full variable domain, in which reference TRBV19 and TRBJ1-2 provide the parts outside the CDR3, is DGGITQSPKYLFRKEGQNVTLSCEQNLNHDAMYWYRQDPGQGLRLIYYSQIVNDFQKGDIAEGYSVSREKKESFPLTVTSAQKNPTAFYLCASSSRQVNGYTFGSGTRLTVV.

This chain joins TRBV7-8 and TRBJ2-5; no definite D call. Gene TRBJ2-7 matches the end of the DNA better, so the J call may be wrong. The CDR3 sequence is 16 residues long. Germline V gene data show CDR1 as SGHVS and CDR2 as FQNEAQ. CDR3 sequence reads: CASSPTSLSSLYEQYF. In DNA, the CDR3 is TGTGCCAGCAGCCCCACCTCTTTGAGTAGCCTCTACGAGCAGTACTTC.

This chain connects TRBV6-5 to TRBJ2-1, with D perhaps matching TRBD2 (6 bases). Germline CDR1 reads MNHEY; CDR2 reads SVGAGI. The CDR3 totals 14 residues. The V end lost 4 bases, the J end lost 6 bases, and 13 bases lay between the germline ends. The CDR3 sequence: CASSLLGLPNEQFF. DNA for the CDR3: TGTGCCAGCAGTTTACTGGGACTTCCCAATGAGCAGTTCTTC.

The chain has TRBV29-1 and TRBJ1-3; D is undetermined. Trimming pared 5 bases from V and 3 bases from J, leaving 5 bases between. The CDR3 is made up of 11 amino acids. Germline CDR1 is SQVTM and CDR2 is ANQGSEA. CDR3 in amino acids: CSVSLGNTIYF. The DNA for the CDR3 is TGCAGCGTTTCCCTTGGAAACACCATATATTTT.

This CDR3 is CASSLDSSYEQYF. CDR3 bases: TGTGCCAGCAGCTTGGACAGCTCCTACGAGCAGTACTTC. The rearrangement links TRBV27 to TRBJ2-7; maybe TRBD1 (6 bases). Trimming removed 6 bases at V and 0 bases at J, with 9 bases between. Per germline, CDR1 MNHEY and CDR2 SMNVEV (reference sequence). CDR3 length: 13 amino acids.